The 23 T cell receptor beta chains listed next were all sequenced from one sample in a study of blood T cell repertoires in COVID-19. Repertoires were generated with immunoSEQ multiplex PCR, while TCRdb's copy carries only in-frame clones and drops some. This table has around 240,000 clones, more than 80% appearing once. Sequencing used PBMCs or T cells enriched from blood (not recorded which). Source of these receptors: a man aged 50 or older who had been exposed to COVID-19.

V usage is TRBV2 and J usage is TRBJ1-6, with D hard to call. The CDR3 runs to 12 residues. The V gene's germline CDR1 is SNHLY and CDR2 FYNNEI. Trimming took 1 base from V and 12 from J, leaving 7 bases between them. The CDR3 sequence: CASSEDYQPLHF. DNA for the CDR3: TGTGCCAGCAGTGAAGACTATCAACCCCTCCACTTT.

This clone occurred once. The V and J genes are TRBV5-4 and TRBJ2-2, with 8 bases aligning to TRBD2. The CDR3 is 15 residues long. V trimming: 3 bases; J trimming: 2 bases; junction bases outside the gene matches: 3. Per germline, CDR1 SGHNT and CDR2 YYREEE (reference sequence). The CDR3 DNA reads TGTGCCAGCAGCTGGGGGACTAGAAACACCGGGGAGCTGTTTTTT. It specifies CASSWGTRNTGELFF.

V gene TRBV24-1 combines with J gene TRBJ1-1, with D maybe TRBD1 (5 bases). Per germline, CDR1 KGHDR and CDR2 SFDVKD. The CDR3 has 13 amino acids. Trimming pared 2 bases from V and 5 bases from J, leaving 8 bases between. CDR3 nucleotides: TGTGCCACCAGTGATTGGAGGGGAACTGAAGCTTTCTTT. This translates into CATSDWRGTEAFF.

The CDR3 region is CASSERGLTYGYTF. The CDR3 DNA reads as TGTGCCAGCAGCGAAAGGGGGCTTACCTATGGCTACACCTTC. The rearrangement joins TRBV3-1 (or the pseudogene TRBV3-2) to TRBJ1-2; 7 bases align to TRBD1. V lost 5 bases and J lost 4; bases outside the gene matches: 7. Germline V lookup: CDR1 LGHDT, CDR2 YNNKEL (reference sequence). The CDR3 runs to 14 residues.

CDR3 bases: TGTGCCAGCAGCCTGGGAGGGTCTAGCGGATACAATGAGCAGTTCTTC. Amino acids: CASSLGGSSGYNEQFF. The chain has TRBV5-5 and TRBJ2-1; 7 positions agree with TRBD2. The CDR3 covers 16 residues. The junction had 11 bases not matched to a gene; V was cut back by 4 bases and J by 4 bases. CDR1 and CDR2 (germline): SGHKS, YYEKEE (reference sequence).

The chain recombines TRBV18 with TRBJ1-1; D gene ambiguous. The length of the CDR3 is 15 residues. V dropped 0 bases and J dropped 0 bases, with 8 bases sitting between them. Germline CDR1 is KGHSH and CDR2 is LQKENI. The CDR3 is CASSPPYSLNTEAFF. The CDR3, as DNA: TGTGCCAGCTCACCACCGTACAGCTTGAACACTGAAGCTTTCTTT.

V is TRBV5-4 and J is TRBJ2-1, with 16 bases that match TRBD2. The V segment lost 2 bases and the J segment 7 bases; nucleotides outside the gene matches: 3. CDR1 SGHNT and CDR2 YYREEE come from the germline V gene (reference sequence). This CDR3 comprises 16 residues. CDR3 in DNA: TGTGCCAGCAGCTTAGGGACTAGCGGGAGGGTGAATGAGCAGTTCTTC. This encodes CASSLGTSGRVNEQFF.

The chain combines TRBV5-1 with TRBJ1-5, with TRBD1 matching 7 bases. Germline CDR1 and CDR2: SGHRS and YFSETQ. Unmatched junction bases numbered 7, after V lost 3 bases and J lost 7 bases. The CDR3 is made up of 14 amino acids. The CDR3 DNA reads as TGCGCCAGCAGCTCAGGACAGGTTGGCCAGCCCCAGCATTTT. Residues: CASSSGQVGQPQHF.

CDR3: CASSNSGGRGEKLFF. Here the CDR3 DNA reads TGTGCCAGTAGTAATTCAGGTGGCAGGGGTGAAAAACTGTTTTTT. The chain links TRBV19 to TRBJ1-4, with D possibly matching TRBD1 (6 bases). V gave up 4 bases and J gave up 7 bases, with 16 bases separating them. The germline V gene has CDR1 LNHDA and CDR2 SQIVND (reference sequence). This CDR3 region has 15 residues.

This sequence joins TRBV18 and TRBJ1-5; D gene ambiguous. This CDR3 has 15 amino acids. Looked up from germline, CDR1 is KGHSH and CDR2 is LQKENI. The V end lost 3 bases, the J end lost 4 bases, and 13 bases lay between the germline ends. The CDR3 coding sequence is TGTGCCAGCTCACCCCGCCGGGAGTTTAATCAGCCCCAGCATTTT. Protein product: CASSPRREFNQPQHF.

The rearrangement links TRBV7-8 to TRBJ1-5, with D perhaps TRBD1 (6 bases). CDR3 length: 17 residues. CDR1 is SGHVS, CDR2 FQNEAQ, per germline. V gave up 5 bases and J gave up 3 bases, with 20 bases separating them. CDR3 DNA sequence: TGTGCCAGCAGCCCAAGAAACCCAGGGGTGATCAATCAGCCCCAGCATTTT. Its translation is CASSPRNPGVINQPQHF.

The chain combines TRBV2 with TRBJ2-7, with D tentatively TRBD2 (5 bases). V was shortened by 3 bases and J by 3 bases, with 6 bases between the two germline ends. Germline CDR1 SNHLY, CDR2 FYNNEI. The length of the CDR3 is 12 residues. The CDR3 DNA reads TGTGCCAGCAGTGAGAGGGACTACGAGCAGTACGTC. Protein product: CASSERDYEQYV.

The DNA for the CDR3 is TGTGCCAGCAGCATAGACAGGGACAAACTAGCCAAAAACATTCAGTACTTC. This encodes CASSIDRDKLAKNIQYF. The rearrangement links TRBV7-2 to TRBJ2-4, with 7 bases aligning to TRBD1. This CDR3 contains 17 residues. V lost 5 bases and J lost 0; bases outside the gene matches: 10. CDR1 SGHTA and CDR2 FQGNSA come from the germline V gene. The full variable domain, rest sourced from reference TRBV7-2 and TRBJ2-4, is GAGVSQSPSNKVTEKGKDVELRCDPISGHTALYWYRQSLGQGLEFLIYFQGNSAPDKSGLPSDRFSAERTGGSVSTLTIQRTQQEDSAVYLCASSIDRDKLAKNIQYFGAGTRLSVL.

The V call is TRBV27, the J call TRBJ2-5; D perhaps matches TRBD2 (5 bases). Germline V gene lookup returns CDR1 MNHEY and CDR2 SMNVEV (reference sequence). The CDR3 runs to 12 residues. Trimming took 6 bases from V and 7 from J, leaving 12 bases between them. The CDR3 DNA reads TGTGCCAGCAGGCGGGCGGCGGGGACCCAGTACTTC. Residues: CASRRAAGTQYF.

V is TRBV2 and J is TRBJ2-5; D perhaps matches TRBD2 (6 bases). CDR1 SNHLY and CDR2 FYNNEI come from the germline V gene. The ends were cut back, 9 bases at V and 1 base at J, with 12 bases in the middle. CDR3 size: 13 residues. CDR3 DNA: TGTGCCAGTGGGGGGTGGGTCCAAGAGACCCAGTACTTC. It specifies CASGGWVQETQYF.

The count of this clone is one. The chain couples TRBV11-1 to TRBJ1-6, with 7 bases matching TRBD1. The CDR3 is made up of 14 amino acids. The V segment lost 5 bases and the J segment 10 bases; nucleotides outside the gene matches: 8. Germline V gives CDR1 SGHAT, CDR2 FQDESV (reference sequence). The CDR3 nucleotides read TGTGCCAGCAGCCCCGGGACAGCCTTATCACCCCTCCACTTT. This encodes CASSPGTALSPLHF.

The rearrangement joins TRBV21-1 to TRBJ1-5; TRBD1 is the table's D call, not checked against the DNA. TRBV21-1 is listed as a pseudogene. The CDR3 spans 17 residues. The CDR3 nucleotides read TGTGCCAGCAGCGCCCGGACAGGGGGCGCGGACAATCAGCCCCAGCATTTT. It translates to CASSARTGGADNQPQHF.

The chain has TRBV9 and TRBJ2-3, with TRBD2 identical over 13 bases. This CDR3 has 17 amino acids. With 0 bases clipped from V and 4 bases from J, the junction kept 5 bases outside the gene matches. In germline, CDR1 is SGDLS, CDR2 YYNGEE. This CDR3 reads CASSVARTSGSADTQYF. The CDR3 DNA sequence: TGTGCCAGCAGCGTAGCTCGGACTAGCGGGAGTGCAGATACGCAGTATTTT.

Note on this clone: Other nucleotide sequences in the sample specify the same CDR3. CDR3 DNA sequence: TGTGCCAGCTCCCCGGGTGGGTCTGGAAACACCATATATTTT. Protein sequence: CASSPGGSGNTIYF. V gene TRBV9 combines with J gene TRBJ1-3; no clear D. This CDR3 has 14 residues. CDR1 is SGDLS and CDR2 is YYNGEE in the germline V gene. Trimming cost V 7 bases and J 1 base, with 12 bases left between them.

CDR3 loop: CSVRVGQGAGETQYF. In DNA, the CDR3 is TGCAGCGTTCGCGTAGGACAGGGGGCTGGAGAGACCCAGTACTTC. The chain is built from TRBV29-1 and TRBJ2-5; 11 positions match TRBD1. V shed 5 bases and J 4 bases; nucleotides not matched to a gene: 9. CDR1 is SQVTM and CDR2 is ANQGSEA in the germline V gene. The CDR3 has 15 residues.

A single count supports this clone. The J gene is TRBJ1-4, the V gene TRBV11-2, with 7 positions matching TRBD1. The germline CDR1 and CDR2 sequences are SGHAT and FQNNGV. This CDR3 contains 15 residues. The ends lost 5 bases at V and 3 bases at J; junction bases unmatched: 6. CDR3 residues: CASSQRGQPNEKLFF. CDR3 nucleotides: TGTGCCAGCAGCCAAAGGGGGCAGCCTAATGAAAAACTGTTTTTT.

Here the CDR3 reads CASSSHPGTSSYNEQFF. The CDR3 DNA reads TGTGCCAGCAGCTCCCACCCCGGGACTAGTTCCTACAATGAGCAGTTCTTC. This chain connects TRBV9 to TRBJ2-1; 8 bases fit TRBD2. This CDR3 is 17 amino acids long. Trimming cost V 4 bases and J 1 base; bases outside gene matches: 10. Looked up from germline, CDR1 is SGDLS and CDR2 is YYNGEE. Drawing the rest from reference TRBV9 and TRBJ2-1, the complete variable domain is DSGVTQTPKHLITATGQRVTLRCSPRSGDLSVYWYQQSLDQGLQFLIQYYNGEERAKGNILERFSAQQFPDLHSELNLSSLELGDSALYFCASSSHPGTSSYNEQFFGPGTRLTVL.

The CDR3 loop reads CASSVVGRQGFPDTQYF. For the CDR3, the DNA is TGTGCCAGCAGCGTAGTAGGACGACAGGGATTCCCAGATACGCAGTATTTT. The V and J genes are TRBV9 and TRBJ2-3; TRBD1 matches at 7 bases. The V and J ends lost 0 bases and 4 bases, in that order; junction bases with no gene match: 11. The CDR3 extends over 17 amino acids. The germline gives CDR1 SGDLS, CDR2 YYNGEE.